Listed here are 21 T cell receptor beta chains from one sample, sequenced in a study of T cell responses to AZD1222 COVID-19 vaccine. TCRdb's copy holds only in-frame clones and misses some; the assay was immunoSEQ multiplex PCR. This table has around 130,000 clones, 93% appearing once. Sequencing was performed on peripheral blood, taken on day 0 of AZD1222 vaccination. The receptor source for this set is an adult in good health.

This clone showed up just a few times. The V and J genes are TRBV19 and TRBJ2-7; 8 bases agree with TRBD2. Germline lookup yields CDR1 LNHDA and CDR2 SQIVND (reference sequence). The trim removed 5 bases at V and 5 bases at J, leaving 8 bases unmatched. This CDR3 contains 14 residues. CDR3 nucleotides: TGTGCCAGTAGTTGGGGCAGGACTAGCCACGAGCAGTACTTC. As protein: CASSWGRTSHEQYF.

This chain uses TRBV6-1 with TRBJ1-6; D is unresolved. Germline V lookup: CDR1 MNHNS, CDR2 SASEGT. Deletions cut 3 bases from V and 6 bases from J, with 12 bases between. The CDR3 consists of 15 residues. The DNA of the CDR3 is TGTGCCAGCAGTGAGTCAACAGACGGTAATTCACCCCTCCACTTT. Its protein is CASSESTDGNSPLHF.

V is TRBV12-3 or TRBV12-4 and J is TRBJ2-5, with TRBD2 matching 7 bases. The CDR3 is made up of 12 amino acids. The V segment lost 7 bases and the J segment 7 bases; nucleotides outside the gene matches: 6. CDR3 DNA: TGTGCCAGCACCGTGGGGAGGGGGACCCAGTACTTC. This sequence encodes CASTVGRGTQYF.

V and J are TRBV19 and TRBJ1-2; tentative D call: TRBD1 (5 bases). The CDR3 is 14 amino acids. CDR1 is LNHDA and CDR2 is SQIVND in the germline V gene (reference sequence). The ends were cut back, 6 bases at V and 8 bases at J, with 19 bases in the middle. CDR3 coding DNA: TGTGCCAGTAGAGACATAGGGGTTCGCTCCGGCTACACCTTC. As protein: CASRDIGVRSGYTF.

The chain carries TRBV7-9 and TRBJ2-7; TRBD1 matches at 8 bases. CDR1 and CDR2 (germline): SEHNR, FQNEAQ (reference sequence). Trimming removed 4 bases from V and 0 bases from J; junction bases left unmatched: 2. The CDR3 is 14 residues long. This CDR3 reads CASSWGTGSYEQYF. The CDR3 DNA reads TGTGCCAGCAGCTGGGGGACAGGCTCCTACGAGCAGTACTTC.

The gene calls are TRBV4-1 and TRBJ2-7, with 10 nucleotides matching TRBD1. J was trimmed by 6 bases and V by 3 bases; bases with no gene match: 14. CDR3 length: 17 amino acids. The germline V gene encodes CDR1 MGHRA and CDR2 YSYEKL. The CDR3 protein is CASSHRFTGTGEREQYF. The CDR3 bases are TGCGCCAGCAGCCACCGTTTTACCGGGACAGGGGAGCGCGAGCAGTACTTC.

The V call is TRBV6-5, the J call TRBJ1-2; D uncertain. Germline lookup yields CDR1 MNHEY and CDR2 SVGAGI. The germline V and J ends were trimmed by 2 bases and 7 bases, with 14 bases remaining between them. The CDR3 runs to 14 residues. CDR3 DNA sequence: TGTGCCAGCAGTTACCCGCGGGAGGGTACTGGCTACACCTTC. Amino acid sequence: CASSYPREGTGYTF.

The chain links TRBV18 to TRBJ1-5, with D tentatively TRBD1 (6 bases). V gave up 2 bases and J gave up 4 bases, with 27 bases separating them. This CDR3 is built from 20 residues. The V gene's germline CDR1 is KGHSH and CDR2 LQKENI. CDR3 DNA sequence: TGTGCCAGCTCACCAGTCCGGCTCTACACGGGCAGAGGGGGTAATCAGCCCCAGCATTTT. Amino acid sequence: CASSPVRLYTGRGGNQPQHF.

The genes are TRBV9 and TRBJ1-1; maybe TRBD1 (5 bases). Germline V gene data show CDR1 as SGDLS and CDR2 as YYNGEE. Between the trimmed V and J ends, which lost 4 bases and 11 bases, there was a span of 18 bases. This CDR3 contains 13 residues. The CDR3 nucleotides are TGTGCCAGCAGCCCCGGGGACCGTACGACGGCTTTCTTT. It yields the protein CASSPGDRTTAFF.

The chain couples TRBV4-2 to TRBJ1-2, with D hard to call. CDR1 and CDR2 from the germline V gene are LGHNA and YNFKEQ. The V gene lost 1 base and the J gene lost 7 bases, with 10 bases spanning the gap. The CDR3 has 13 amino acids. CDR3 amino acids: CASSQANAGGYTF. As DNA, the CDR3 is TGTGCCAGCAGCCAAGCTAACGCCGGTGGCTACACCTTC.

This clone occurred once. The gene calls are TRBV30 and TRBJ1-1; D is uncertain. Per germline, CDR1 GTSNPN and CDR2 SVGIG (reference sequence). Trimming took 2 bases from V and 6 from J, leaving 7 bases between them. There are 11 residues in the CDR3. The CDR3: CAWSIESEAFF. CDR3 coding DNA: TGTGCCTGGAGTATCGAGTCTGAAGCTTTCTTT.

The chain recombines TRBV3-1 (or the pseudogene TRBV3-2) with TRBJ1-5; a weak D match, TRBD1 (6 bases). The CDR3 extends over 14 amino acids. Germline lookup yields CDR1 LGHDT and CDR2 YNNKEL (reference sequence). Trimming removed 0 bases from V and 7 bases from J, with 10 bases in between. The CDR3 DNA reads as TGTGCCAGCAGCCAAGATAACAGGGTGCAGCCCCAGCATTTT. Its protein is CASSQDNRVQPQHF.

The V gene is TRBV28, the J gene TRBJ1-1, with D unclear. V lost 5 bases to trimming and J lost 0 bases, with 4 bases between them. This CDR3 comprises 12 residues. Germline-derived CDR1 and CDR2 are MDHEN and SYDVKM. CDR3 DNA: TGTGCCAGCAGTGTTATGAACACTGAAGCTTTCTTT. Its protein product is CASSVMNTEAFF.

The CDR3 sequence is CASSLVGEGAEAFF. The CDR3 DNA reads TGTGCCAGCAGCTTGGTTGGGGAGGGCGCTGAAGCTTTCTTT. The rearrangement joins TRBV5-6 to TRBJ1-1, with unresolved D. The germline V and J ends were trimmed by 0 bases and 6 bases, with 12 bases remaining between them. From germline, CDR1 is SGHDT and CDR2 YYEEEE. CDR3 length: 14 residues.

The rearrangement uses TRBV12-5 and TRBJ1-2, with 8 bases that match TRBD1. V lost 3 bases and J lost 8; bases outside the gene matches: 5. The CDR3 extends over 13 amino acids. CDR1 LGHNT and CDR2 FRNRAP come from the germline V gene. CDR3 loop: CASGFGTGRGYTF. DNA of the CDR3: TGTGCTAGTGGTTTCGGGACAGGTCGAGGCTACACCTTC.

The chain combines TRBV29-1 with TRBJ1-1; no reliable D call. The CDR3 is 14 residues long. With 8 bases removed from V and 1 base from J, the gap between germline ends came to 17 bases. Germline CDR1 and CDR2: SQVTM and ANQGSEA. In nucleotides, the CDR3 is TGCAGCTTCGACCCCCTCGGAGAGAACACTGAAGCTTTCTTT. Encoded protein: CSFDPLGENTEAFF.

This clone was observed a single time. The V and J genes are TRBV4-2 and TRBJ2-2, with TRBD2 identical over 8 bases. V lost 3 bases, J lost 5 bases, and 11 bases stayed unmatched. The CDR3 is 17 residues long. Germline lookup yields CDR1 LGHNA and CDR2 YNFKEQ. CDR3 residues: CASSHPTSGGRTGELFF. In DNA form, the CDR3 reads TGTGCCAGCAGCCACCCTACCTCGGGGGGGCGAACCGGGGAGCTGTTTTTT.

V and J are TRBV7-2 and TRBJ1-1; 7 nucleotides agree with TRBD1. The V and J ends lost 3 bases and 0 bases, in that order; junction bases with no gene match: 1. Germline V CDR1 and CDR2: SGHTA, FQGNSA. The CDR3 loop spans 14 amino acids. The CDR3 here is CASSFDRVNTEAFF. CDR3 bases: TGTGCCAGCAGCTTTGACAGGGTGAACACTGAAGCTTTCTTT.

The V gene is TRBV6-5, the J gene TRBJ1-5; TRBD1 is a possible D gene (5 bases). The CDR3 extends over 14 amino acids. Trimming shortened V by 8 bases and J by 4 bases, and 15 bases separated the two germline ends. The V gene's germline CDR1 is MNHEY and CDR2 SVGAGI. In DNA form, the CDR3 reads TGTGCCAGCTTCCCGGGGCAGACAAATCAGCCCCAGCATTTT. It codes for CASFPGQTNQPQHF.

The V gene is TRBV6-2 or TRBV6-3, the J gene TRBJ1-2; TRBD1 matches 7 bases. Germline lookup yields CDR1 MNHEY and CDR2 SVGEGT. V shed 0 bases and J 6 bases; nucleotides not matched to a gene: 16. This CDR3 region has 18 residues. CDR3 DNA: TGTGCCAGCAGTTACTCACGGACAGGAGCCTCTTTAGGGAATGGCTACACCTTC. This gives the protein CASSYSRTGASLGNGYTF.

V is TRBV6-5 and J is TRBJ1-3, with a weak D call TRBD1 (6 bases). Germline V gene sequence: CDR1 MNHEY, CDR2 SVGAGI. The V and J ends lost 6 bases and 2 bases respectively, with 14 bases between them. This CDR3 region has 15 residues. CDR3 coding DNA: TGTGCCAGCAGGTACAACAGGGACGCTGGAAACACCATATATTTT. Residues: CASRYNRDAGNTIYF.